The source of this T cell receptor beta chain is a study of cytomegalovirus exposure and HLA in healthy donors. Study background: There were 350 to 450 genotyped donors. Of these, 75% to 85% fell in the genetic ancestry cluster associated with self-reported Caucasian donors. Broader study findings: Upon later analysis, TCR association rates were observed to vary by HLA locus, being highest for DRB1 and lowest for HLA-C.

A single count supports this clone. Antigen: not known. The PCR was carried out with 60 Vbeta primers and 13 Jbeta primers. TCRdb keeps only in-frame clones here, not all; method: immunoSEQ multiplex PCR. The sample carries 150,000 to 200,000 clones, approximately 85% recorded once. Germline V lookup: CDR1 MNHEY, CDR2 SVGAGI. V shed 6 bases and J shed 0 bases, with 9 bases lying between them. The CDR3 loop spans 14 amino acids. V is TRBV6-5 and J is TRBJ1-3; D gene uncertain. This clonotype was sampled from a man between 18 and 35 years old in good health and CMV-seropositive. Sequencing was carried out using PBMCs. CDR3 DNA: TGTGCCAGCAGACAGTCACCCTCTGGAAACACCATATATTTT. Protein sequence: CASRQSPSGNTIYF.